The TCR beta chain under discussion was sequenced for a study of metastatic and nonmetastatic thyroid tumors. Among the patients, none had received any treatment before thyroid surgery. This clone was counted many times. A much larger clonotype is one base distant, so this may be a read error. Using MiXCR, TCRdb reanalyzed the PCR reads. This sample has roughly 71,000 clones, with roughly 18% found just once. The source of this sequence is a female donor with papillary thyroid cancer or a benign thyroid nodule (not recorded which). Some clones in this sample may be carry-over from other donors' samples. Sequencing was done on a sample of blood.

The CDR3 DNA is TGTGCCTGGAGCGGGACCCCTCCTGGCCACACCTTC. The encoded protein is CAWSGTPPGHTF. The genes are TRBV30 and TRBJ1-2, with D possibly TRBD1 on 5 matching bases. CDR3 size: 12 residues. In germline, CDR1 is GTSNPN, CDR2 SVGIG (reference sequence).